This T cell receptor (beta chain) derives from a study of cytomegalovirus exposure and HLA in healthy donors. It was with 60 Vbeta and 13 Jbeta primers that the PCR ran. TCRdb keeps only in-frame clones here, not all; method: immunoSEQ multiplex PCR. The sample contains about 130,000 clones, 65% to 80% of which appear only once. Findings of the study overall: In a later analysis, V- and J-gene trimming of beta chains associated with a DCLRE1C missense variant, replicated independently.

V was pared by 4 bases and J by 5 bases, with 12 bases between. CDR1 and CDR2 (germline): SGHRS, YFSETQ. This CDR3 comprises 13 residues. In the case of this clone: Its antigen is not identified.

Sequenced: PBMCs. The chain carries TRBV5-1 and TRBJ2-5; weak D call: TRBD1 (7 bases). The sequence came from a woman aged 40-49 years in good health and CMV-seronegative. Here the CDR3 DNA reads TGCGCCAGCAGCCAGCCAGGGGGGGAGACCCAGTACTTC. This encodes CASSQPGGETQYF.